What follows are 11 T cell receptor beta chains derived from one specimen sequenced in a study of blood T cell repertoires in COVID-19 (dated by TCRdb to the early 2020s). The library relied on the immunoSEQ multiplex PCR assay. In TCRdb, the immuneACCESS table is reduced to in-frame sequences with V and J assigned. These tables do not hold every clone; where another copy was compared, an unresolved V gene accounts for under half, and the others remain unexplained. Across this sample there are 150,000 to 200,000 clones, with 88% seen only once. The ten largest clonotypes hold more than 25% of the sample. Sequencing was done on a sample of peripheral blood. The receptors were sampled from a man aged 55 to 70 with acute or convalescent COVID-19.

The chain has TRBV5-1 and TRBJ1-3; D gene ambiguous. The CDR3 runs to 14 residues. V lost 2 bases to trimming and J lost 0 bases, with 6 bases between them. The germline V gene has CDR1 SGHRS and CDR2 YFSETQ. CDR3 coding DNA: TGCGCCAGCAGCTTCGCGTACTCTGGAAACACCATATATTTT. The encoded protein is CASSFAYSGNTIYF.

The rearrangement joins TRBV5-6 to TRBJ1-1; weak D call: TRBD1 (6 bases). CDR1 is SGHDT, CDR2 YYEEEE, per germline. The CDR3 spans 16 residues. V was trimmed by 1 base and J by 1 base, leaving 14 bases between them. The CDR3 DNA reads TGTGCCAGCAGCTTGCGTCCAGGGGCATGGAACACTGAAGCTTTCTTT. Translated: CASSLRPGAWNTEAFF.

This clone appeared a single time. This sequence joins TRBV24-1 and TRBJ1-1; 8 bases agree with TRBD1. After removal of 3 bases from V and 7 bases from J, the junction contained 9 bases not matched to a gene. Germline V gene lookup returns CDR1 KGHDR and CDR2 SFDVKD. There are 15 residues in the CDR3. CDR3 coding DNA: TGTGCCACCAGTGATGGTGGACAGGGCGAGGATGAAGCTTTCTTT. It codes for CATSDGGQGEDEAFF.

V gene TRBV9 combines with J gene TRBJ1-4, with 7 bases that match TRBD1. Germline CDR1 SGDLS, CDR2 YYNGEE. V lost 2 bases to trimming and J lost 0 bases; unmatched junction nucleotides: 10. The CDR3 extends over 18 amino acids. This CDR3 reads CASSVEQGRIATNEKLFF. CDR3 sequence (DNA): TGTGCCAGCAGCGTCGAACAGGGGAGGATTGCAACTAATGAAAAACTGTTTTTT.

This chain connects TRBV21-1 to TRBJ2-7; TRBD1, the D gene given by the table, was not confirmed from the DNA. TRBV21-1 is noted as a pseudogene. The CDR3 length is 16 residues. The CDR3 here is CASSSLTGTGCDEQYV. CDR3 in DNA: TGTGCCAGCAGCTCCCTGACGGGTACAGGGTGCGACGAGCAGTACGTC.

The chain combines TRBV11-3 with TRBJ2-1, with a possible D match to TRBD2 (5 bases). The germline V and J ends were trimmed by 0 bases and 0 bases, with 6 bases remaining between them. The V gene's germline CDR1 is SGHNT and CDR2 YENEEA. This CDR3 is 15 amino acids long. The CDR3 DNA is TGTGCCAGCAGCTTAGATCGGGGCTCCTACAATGAGCAGTTCTTC. It specifies CASSLDRGSYNEQFF.

The table lists this clone with a few counts. The chain uses TRBV2 and TRBJ1-2; D possibly corresponds to TRBD1 (5 bases). V was trimmed by 6 bases and J by 5 bases, leaving 10 bases between them. This CDR3 comprises 12 residues. CDR1 and CDR2 from the germline V gene are SNHLY and FYNNEI. In nucleotides, the CDR3 is TGTGCCAGCAGCAGACAGTCGTATGGCTACACCTTC. Translating gives CASSRQSYGYTF.

The V gene is TRBV5-1, the J gene TRBJ2-3, with 7 bases that match TRBD1. The CDR3 loop spans 15 amino acids. Trimming took 2 bases from V and 2 from J; bases not matched to a gene: 5. The germline CDR1 and CDR2 sequences are SGHRS and YFSETQ. In nucleotides, the CDR3 is TGCGCCAGCAGCTTATTGACAGGGTACACAGATACGCAGTATTTT. It encodes CASSLLTGYTDTQYF.

The chain joins TRBV4-3 to TRBJ2-7, with TRBD1 matching 9 bases. After removal of 10 bases from V and 0 bases from J, the junction contained 4 bases not matched to a gene. Germline V CDR1 and CDR2: LGHNA, YSLEER. The CDR3 length is 13 residues. The CDR3, as DNA: TGCGCCAACCCGGGACAGGGCTCCTACGAGCAGTACTTC. This sequence encodes CANPGQGSYEQYF.

V gene TRBV2 combines with J gene TRBJ1-2; tentatively, D is TRBD1 (5 bases). The CDR3 contains 15 residues. Germline V gene lookup returns CDR1 SNHLY and CDR2 FYNNEI. The V gene lost 6 bases and the J gene lost 0 bases, with 14 bases spanning the gap. CDR3 protein: CASRADSSANYGYTF. The CDR3 DNA reads as TGTGCCAGCAGGGCAGACAGTTCAGCTAACTATGGCTACACCTTC.

The chain employs TRBV5-1 and TRBJ1-1; 7 bases are shared with TRBD1. CDR3 length equals 15 residues. Germline V gene data show CDR1 as SGHRS and CDR2 as YFSETQ. J gave up 5 bases and V 0 bases, and 7 bases lay outside the gene matches. The DNA for the CDR3 is TGCGCCAGCAGCTTGGCCGAGGGGGCGAGAACTGAAGCTTTCTTT. Translation gives CASSLAEGARTEAFF.